This is a list of T cell receptor beta chains from one sample in a study of human T cells and chemical hapten exposure. MiXCR, run by TCRdb on the RACE reads, gives a single entry per CDR3 protein. The repertoire includes approximately 77,000 distinct CDR3 sequences, 7.5% to 9% of them detected once, and around 1.5% sits in the top ten. The sequenced sample was whole blood, obtained in connection with sensitization to the hapten diphenylcyclopropenone (DPC). The receptors here all came from a woman aged 25-40 years with alopecia areata. Some clones in this sample may be carry-over from other donors' samples. Both conserved end residues are part of each CDR3. A D gene is named only where the DNA matches it firmly. A clone size is listed for some rows: how often the clone was seen (once, few, many), or a class if it is expanded.

cdr3_aa cdr3_nt j_call clone_size v_call d_call
CSAPTLYNEQFF TGCAGTGCGCCGACTCTTTACAATGAGCAGTTCTTC TRBJ2-1 NA TRBV20-1 NA
CASSIHGTPEAFF TGTGCCAGCAGTATACACGGTACCCCAGAAGCTTTCTTT TRBJ1-1 few TRBV6-6 NA
CSWPSEGPDTQYF TGCAGTTGGCCCTCCGAAGGGCCAGATACGCAGTATTTT TRBJ2-3 many TRBV20-1 NA
CAWSGGGGRGTGELFF TGTGCCTGGAGTGGCGGGGGCGGCAGGGGCACCGGGGAGCTGTTTTTT TRBJ2-2 few TRBV30 NA
CASSYFGYTEAFF TGTGCCAGCAGTTACTTTGGATACACTGAAGCTTTCTTT TRBJ1-1 many TRBV6-5 NA
CASSQQGYEQYF TGTGCCAGCAGTCAACAGGGATACGAGCAGTACTTC TRBJ2-7 many TRBV12-3/TRBV12-4 NA
CASSPQQGANYGYTF TGCGCCAGCAGCCCCCAACAGGGGGCAAACTATGGCTACACCTTC TRBJ1-2 many TRBV4-1 TRBD1
CSVERQGARGYTF TGCAGCGTTGAAAGACAGGGGGCGCGTGGCTACACCTTC TRBJ1-2 NA TRBV29-1 TRBD1
CASSIQVGTDTQYF TGTGCCAGCAGTATTCAGGTTGGCACAGATACGCAGTATTTT TRBJ2-3 many TRBV6-5 NA
CASSLATGQGRDTQYF TGTGCCAGCAGCTTAGCCACGGGACAGGGGAGAGATACGCAGTATTTT TRBJ2-3 few TRBV7-9 TRBD1
CASSLGLKGGEQFF TGCGCCAGCAGCTTGGGACTAAAAGGGGGTGAGCAGTTCTTC TRBJ2-1 many TRBV5-1 NA
CASSLGRQLNTEAFF TGTGCCAGCAGCTTAGGTCGACAGCTGAACACTGAAGCTTTCTTT TRBJ1-1 few TRBV11-2 NA
CASSVGRTVQETQYF TGTGCCAGCAGCGTAGGCCGGACAGTCCAAGAGACCCAGTACTTC TRBJ2-5 many TRBV9 NA
CASSLQRGQSSGNTIYF TGTGCCAGCAGTTTACAGCGCGGACAGAGCTCTGGAAACACCATATATTTT TRBJ1-3 few TRBV12-3/TRBV12-4 NA
CASCYRRDQPQHF TGTGCCAGTTGCTACAGACGGGATCAGCCCCAGCATTTT TRBJ1-5 few TRBV19 NA
CSASRVAGGKTDTQYF TGCAGTGCTAGTAGGGTAGCGGGGGGAAAAACAGATACGCAGTATTTT TRBJ2-3 NA TRBV20-1 TRBD2
CASSGSETYGYTF TGTGCCAGCAGTGGGTCAGAGACCTATGGCTACACCTTC TRBJ1-2 few TRBV2 NA
CASSLDGGVQPQHF TGTGCCAGCAGCTTGGACGGTGGGGTTCAGCCCCAGCATTTT TRBJ1-5 few TRBV7-9 NA
CASRQGQGSSPLHF TGTGCCAGCAGACAGGGACAGGGCAGTTCACCCCTCCACTTT TRBJ1-6 many TRBV12-3/TRBV12-4 TRBD1
CATSRDKTDNSPLHF TGTGCCACCAGCAGAGATAAGACAGACAATTCACCCCTCCACTTT TRBJ1-6 few TRBV15 NA
CASSLQSGDTQYF TGTGCCAGCAGCTTGCAGAGCGGAGATACGCAGTATTTT TRBJ2-3 many TRBV5-8 NA
CATWSGGALYNEQFF TGTGCCACTTGGAGCGGGGGGGCCTTATACAATGAGCAGTTCTTC TRBJ2-1 many TRBV6-1 TRBD2